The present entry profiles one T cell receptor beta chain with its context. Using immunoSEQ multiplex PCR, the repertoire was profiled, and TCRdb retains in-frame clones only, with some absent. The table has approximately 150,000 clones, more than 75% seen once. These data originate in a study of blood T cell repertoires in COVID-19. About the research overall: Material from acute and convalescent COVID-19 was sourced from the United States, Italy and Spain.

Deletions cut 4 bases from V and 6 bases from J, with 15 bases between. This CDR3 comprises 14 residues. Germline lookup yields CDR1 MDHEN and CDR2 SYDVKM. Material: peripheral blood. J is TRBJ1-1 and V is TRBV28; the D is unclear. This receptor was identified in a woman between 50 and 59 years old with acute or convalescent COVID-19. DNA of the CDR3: TGTGCCAGCAGTTACCCGCCCGAGGCGCCTGAAGCTTTCTTT. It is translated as CASSYPPEAPEAFF.